The 6 T cell receptor beta chains given below trace back to one sample, sequenced in a study of vaccination effects on CD4 cells after COVID-19. Some clones are missing from TCRdb's copy, which holds only in-frame ones; the method was immunoSEQ multiplex PCR. The sample holds around 50,000 clones, around 74% seen once. Following a roughly 11-day culture, CD4+ T cells were purified. A PCR test confirmed that the person had SARS-CoV-2 infection between March and December 2020. It was two doses of either the BNT162b2 or mRNA-1273 vaccine that participants received. No antigen has been assigned to these receptors. Sequenced here: CD4+ T cells from PBMCs cultured without peptide, sampled after COVID-19 vaccination. The receptors stem from a human donor who had a prior SARS-CoV-2 infection.

CDR3 DNA: TGCAGCGTGGGGCCCAGGGGGCGGGAGACCCAGTACTTC. Translated, it gives CSVGPRGRETQYF. The chain has TRBV29-1 and TRBJ2-5, with 8 bases identical to TRBD1. The germline CDR1 and CDR2 sequences are SQVTM and ANQGSEA. J gave up 5 bases and V 6 bases, and 8 bases lay outside the gene matches. This CDR3 region has 13 residues.

The J gene is TRBJ2-5, the V gene TRBV12-3 or TRBV12-4; D unclear. V was pared by 6 bases and J by 1 base, with 9 bases between. There are 13 residues in the CDR3. CDR3 bases: TGTGCCAGCAGCTTACAGTTCCAAGAGACCCAGTACTTC. This sequence encodes CASSLQFQETQYF.

This clone appeared a few times. The chain recombines TRBV6-6 with TRBJ1-5; no clear D. Trimming stripped 4 bases from V and 0 bases from J, with 13 bases between. The germline V gene encodes CDR1 MNHNY and CDR2 SVGAGI (reference sequence). This CDR3 is 16 amino acids long. CDR3 in DNA: TGTGCCAGCAGTTTCCGCCCCGGGAATAGCAATCAGCCCCAGCATTTT. This sequence encodes CASSFRPGNSNQPQHF.

The chain has TRBV6-5 and TRBJ2-5; no clear D gene. The length of the CDR3 is 14 residues. V was shortened by 2 bases and J by 4 bases, with 11 bases between the two germline ends. Germline CDR1 reads MNHEY; CDR2 reads SVGAGI. In DNA form, the CDR3 reads TGTGCCAGCAGTTACGGTCGTGGCGGAGAGACCCAGTACTTC. Its translation is CASSYGRGGETQYF.

The CDR3 protein is CASAKDRGLTDTQYF. For the CDR3, the DNA is TGTGCCAGTGCGAAGGACAGGGGGCTCACAGATACGCAGTATTTT. V is TRBV5-6 and J is TRBJ2-3; 11 positions match TRBD1. Looked up from germline, CDR1 is SGHDT and CDR2 is YYEEEE. The CDR3 totals 15 residues. The V segment lost 8 bases and the J segment 2 bases; nucleotides outside the gene matches: 7.

This clone was picked up a small number of times. The V and J genes are TRBV30 and TRBJ2-3; 9 positions match TRBD2. J was trimmed by 6 bases and V by 3 bases; bases with no gene match: 13. The CDR3 sequence is 16 residues long. Germline lookup yields CDR1 GTSNPN and CDR2 SVGIG (reference sequence). The CDR3 DNA follows: TGTGCCTGGAGACCCCCACTAGCGGGTTGGGTGGATACGCAGTATTTT. Its translation is CAWRPPLAGWVDTQYF.